These 2 T cell receptor beta chains were all obtained from the same sample, sequenced in a study of shared clonotypes between healthy human individuals. The table came from immunoSEQ multiplex PCR; TCRdb's copy has only in-frame clones and leaves some out. This table has around 2.1 million clones, 85% to 95% appearing once. Cells designated naive CD8 were CD45RO-negative and were positively selected for CCR7, with terminally differentiated effector memory CD45RA+ cells excluded. Sequenced material: naive CD8+ T cells from PBMCs. These receptors all stem from a man between 18 and 35 years old in good health. Some clones in this sample may be carry-over from other donors' samples.

The chain combines TRBV7-9 with TRBJ1-2; D may be TRBD1 (6 bases). V was pared by 5 bases and J by 3 bases, with 19 bases between. CDR1 is SEHNR and CDR2 is FQNEAQ in the germline V gene (reference sequence). The CDR3 is 16 amino acids. In DNA form, the CDR3 reads TGTGCCAGCAGCCGACTTCGGGGGCGGCCCGACTATGGCTACACCTTC. Translating it yields CASSRLRGRPDYGYTF.

This clone was observed a handful of times. A read error may explain this, as a much larger clone is one base away. This sample also contains other DNA sequences that code for the same CDR3. The J gene is TRBJ1-1, the V gene TRBV7-9; D gene unclear. The germline CDR1 and CDR2 sequences are SEHNR and FQNEAQ (reference sequence). The ends were cut back, 1 base at V and 6 bases at J, with 6 bases in the middle. The CDR3 is made up of 12 amino acids. The CDR3 spells CASSLGGAEAFF. CDR3 nucleotides: TGTGCCAGCAGCTTAGGGGGTGCTGAAGCTTTCTTT.